Shown below are 19 T cell receptor beta chains from a single sample sequenced in a study of blood T cell repertoires in COVID-19. The assay was immunoSEQ multiplex PCR, and TCRdb's table has in-frame clones only and misses some. The sample comprises 120,000 or so clones, about 88% of which are singletons, and approximately 3.7% rests with the top ten. The sequenced sample consisted of peripheral blood. These receptor sequences come from a man aged 45 to 65 with active COVID-19.

The chain uses TRBV5-6 and TRBJ2-1; TRBD2 matches 7 bases. The V gene's germline CDR1 is SGHDT and CDR2 YYEEEE. The CDR3 length is 14 residues. Unmatched junction bases numbered 5, after V lost 5 bases and J lost 3 bases. The CDR3 reads CASRRGGSYNEQFF. The CDR3 nucleotides are TGTGCCAGCAGGCGGGGAGGGAGCTACAATGAGCAGTTCTTC.

The genes are TRBV6-6 and TRBJ1-1; TRBD1 aligns across 7 bases. Trimming at V came to 5 bases and at J to 1 base, leaving 7 bases not matched to a gene. The CDR3 totals 15 residues. The V gene's germline CDR1 is MNHNY and CDR2 SVGAGI (reference sequence). CDR3 nucleotide sequence: TGTGCCAGCAGTCGGGACAGATTGGGGAACACTGAAGCTTTCTTT. Protein product: CASSRDRLGNTEAFF.

The rearrangement uses TRBV28 and TRBJ1-2, with 9 bases fitting TRBD1. The J segment lost 6 bases and the V segment lost 5 bases, leaving 4 bases of the junction unmatched. This CDR3 has 13 amino acids. The germline V gene encodes CDR1 MDHEN and CDR2 SYDVKM. CDR3 DNA: TGTGCCAGCAGTGCCCGACAGGGGGATGGCTACACCTTC. Translated: CASSARQGDGYTF.

The chain recombines TRBV18 with TRBJ1-6; 7 nucleotides match TRBD1. The CDR3 consists of 15 residues. Germline CDR1 and CDR2: KGHSH and LQKENI. The trim removed 3 bases at V and 9 bases at J, leaving 8 bases unmatched. The CDR3 region is CASSPSQGVGSPLHF. The CDR3 bases are TGTGCCAGCTCACCTAGCCAGGGGGTAGGTTCACCCCTCCACTTT.

The chain is built from TRBV2 and TRBJ1-4, with 10 bases matching TRBD1. CDR3 size: 17 residues. The V segment lost 4 bases and the J segment 4 bases; nucleotides outside the gene matches: 9. CDR1 and CDR2 from the germline V gene are SNHLY and FYNNEI. The CDR3 bases are TGTGCCAGCAGTGGAGACAGGGGGCCCCATCTTAATGAAAAACTGTTTTTT. This codes for CASSGDRGPHLNEKLFF.

This sequence joins TRBV18 and TRBJ2-3, with 9 bases that match TRBD1. Germline-derived CDR1 and CDR2 are KGHSH and LQKENI. The CDR3 is made up of 15 amino acids. With 4 bases clipped from V and 6 bases from J, the junction kept 8 bases outside the gene matches. DNA of the CDR3: TGTGCCAGCTCACTCGGACAGGGGTGGATTGATACGCAGTATTTT. It codes for CASSLGQGWIDTQYF.

This chain joins TRBV7-9 and TRBJ2-1, with D perhaps TRBD2 (5 bases). This CDR3 comprises 13 residues. The V end lost 7 bases, the J end lost 4 bases, and 11 bases lay between the germline ends. Germline values: CDR1 SEHNR, CDR2 FQNEAQ (reference sequence). CDR3 in DNA: TGTGCCAGCATCGACGGAGGATACAATGAGCAGTTCTTC. Protein sequence: CASIDGGYNEQFF.

The chain is built from TRBV6-5 and TRBJ1-3; no definite D call. The CDR3 has 11 amino acids. V lost 6 bases, J lost 9 bases, and 9 bases lay in between. Germline V CDR1 and CDR2: MNHEY, SVGAGI. DNA for the CDR3: TGTGCCAGCAGCCGCGGCAGCACCATATATTTT. It specifies CASSRGSTIYF.

This chain joins TRBV19 and TRBJ2-7, with 9 bases that match TRBD1. Per germline, CDR1 LNHDA and CDR2 SQIVND (reference sequence). Trimming took 7 bases from V and 5 from J; bases not matched to a gene: 6. CDR3 length: 13 amino acids. CDR3 sequence reads: CASNWTGENEQYV. DNA of the CDR3: TGTGCCAGTAATTGGACAGGGGAGAACGAGCAGTACGTC.

The chain uses TRBV19 and TRBJ1-5; 8 bases line up with TRBD1. Germline values: CDR1 LNHDA, CDR2 SQIVND (reference sequence). This CDR3 spans 16 amino acids. The V and J ends lost 5 bases and 6 bases, in that order; junction bases with no gene match: 12. CDR3 coding DNA: TGTGCCAGTAGTTTGCAGGGGGCTGAAAAGGGTCAGCCCCAGCATTTT. Its protein product is CASSLQGAEKGQPQHF.

The CDR3 sequence is CASSLAGGAVDEDEKLFF. CDR3 bases: TGTGCCAGCAGCTTGGCAGGGGGCGCAGTTGACGAGGATGAAAAACTGTTTTTT. J is TRBJ1-4 and V is TRBV5-6; 8 nucleotides agree with TRBD1. Germline assignment: CDR1 SGHDT and CDR2 YYEEEE. J gave up 6 bases and V 0 bases, and 13 bases lay outside the gene matches. The CDR3 sequence is 18 residues long.

The chain joins TRBV24-1 to TRBJ2-1, with 10 nucleotides matching TRBD2. CDR1 and CDR2 (germline): KGHDR, SFDVKD. The junction had 7 bases not matched to a gene; V was cut back by 6 bases and J by 3 bases. The CDR3 loop spans 16 amino acids. CDR3 nucleotide sequence: TGTGCCACCAGTTCCGGGACTAGCGCCTTCTACAATGAGCAGTTCTTC. Its protein product is CATSSGTSAFYNEQFF.

The V gene is TRBV5-6, the J gene TRBJ2-3; 7 nucleotides align to TRBD2. With V trimmed by 4 bases and J by 1 base, 3 bases remained unmatched. CDR1 SGHDT and CDR2 YYEEEE come from the germline V gene. The CDR3 is 14 amino acids. The CDR3 DNA reads as TGTGCCAGCAGCCTCACTAGCGGCACAGATACGCAGTATTTT. Translating gives CASSLTSGTDTQYF.

The chain is built from TRBV12-5 and TRBJ2-6, with D tentatively TRBD1 (7 bases). Trimming stripped 7 bases from V and 0 bases from J, with 19 bases between. The CDR3 is 18 residues long. Germline V gene lookup returns CDR1 LGHNT and CDR2 FRNRAP. CDR3 amino acids: CASDQGGTEASGANVLTF. CDR3 nucleotides: TGTGCTAGTGACCAAGGGGGGACAGAGGCCTCTGGGGCCAACGTCCTGACTTTC.

The V and J genes are TRBV7-9 and TRBJ2-2, with D uncertain. Trimming shortened V by 5 bases and J by 1 base, and 11 bases separated the two germline ends. The CDR3 consists of 15 residues. The germline CDR1 and CDR2 sequences are SEHNR and FQNEAQ (reference sequence). Here the CDR3 DNA reads TGTGCCAGCAGCAGGGCCCTTGTGAACACCGGGGAGCTGTTTTTT. The encoded protein is CASSRALVNTGELFF.

This clone was recorded only once. The chain has TRBV14 and TRBJ2-6; 8 bases match TRBD1. The germline V gene has CDR1 SGHDN and CDR2 FVKESK. Trimming at V came to 2 bases and at J to 4 bases, leaving 16 bases not matched to a gene. The CDR3 is made up of 20 amino acids. The chain's CDR3 is CASSQLLGQGSRSGANVLTF. The CDR3 nucleotides read TGTGCCAGCAGCCAACTCCTCGGACAGGGTTCAAGATCCGGGGCCAACGTCCTGACTTTC.

This clone was seen only a few times. This chain uses TRBV7-9 with TRBJ1-1, with D unresolved. Germline V gene sequence: CDR1 SEHNR, CDR2 FQNEAQ (reference sequence). The length of the CDR3 is 13 residues. With 1 base removed from V and 7 bases from J, the gap between germline ends came to 10 bases. The CDR3 loop reads CASSLDPQHEAFF. In DNA form, the CDR3 reads TGTGCCAGCAGCTTAGACCCACAGCATGAAGCTTTCTTT.

This sequence joins TRBV10-2 and TRBJ1-1; 9 bases are a match to TRBD1. The CDR3 consists of 14 residues. From germline, CDR1 is WSHSY and CDR2 SAAADI. Losses at the gene ends were 8 bases for V and 5 bases for J; bases not matched to a gene: 9. The CDR3 spells CASGADRGRTEAFF. CDR3 sequence (DNA): TGCGCCAGCGGCGCGGACAGGGGTAGGACTGAAGCTTTCTTT.

V and J are TRBV15 and TRBJ2-2; possibly TRBD1 for D (5 bases). Trimming shortened V by 8 bases and J by 6 bases, and 13 bases separated the two germline ends. Germline V gives CDR1 LNHNV, CDR2 YYDKDF (reference sequence). This CDR3 comprises 13 residues. The chain's CDR3 is CATGQGGPGELFF. CDR3 DNA sequence: TGTGCCACCGGGCAGGGTGGCCCCGGGGAGCTGTTTTTT. The whole variable domain, remainder taken from reference TRBV15 and TRBJ2-2, is DAMVIQNPRYQVTQFGKPVTLSCSQTLNHNVMYWYQQKSSQAPKLLFHYYDKDFNNEADTPDNFQSRRPNTSFCFLDIRSPGLGDTAMYLCATGQGGPGELFFGEGSRLTVL.